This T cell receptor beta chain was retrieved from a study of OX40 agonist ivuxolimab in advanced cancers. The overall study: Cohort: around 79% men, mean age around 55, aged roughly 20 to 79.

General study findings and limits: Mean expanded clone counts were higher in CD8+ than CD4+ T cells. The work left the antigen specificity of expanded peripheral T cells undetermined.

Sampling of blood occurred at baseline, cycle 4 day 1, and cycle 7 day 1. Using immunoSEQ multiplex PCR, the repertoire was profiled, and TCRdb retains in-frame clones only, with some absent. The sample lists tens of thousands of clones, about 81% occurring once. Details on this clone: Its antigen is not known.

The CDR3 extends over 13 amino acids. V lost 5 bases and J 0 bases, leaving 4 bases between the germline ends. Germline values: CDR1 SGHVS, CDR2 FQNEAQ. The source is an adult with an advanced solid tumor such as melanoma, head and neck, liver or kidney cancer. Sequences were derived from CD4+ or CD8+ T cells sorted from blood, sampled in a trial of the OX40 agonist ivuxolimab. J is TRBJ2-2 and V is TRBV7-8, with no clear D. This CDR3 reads CASSESNTGELFF. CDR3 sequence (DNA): TGTGCCAGCAGCGAGTCGAACACCGGGGAGCTGTTTTTT.